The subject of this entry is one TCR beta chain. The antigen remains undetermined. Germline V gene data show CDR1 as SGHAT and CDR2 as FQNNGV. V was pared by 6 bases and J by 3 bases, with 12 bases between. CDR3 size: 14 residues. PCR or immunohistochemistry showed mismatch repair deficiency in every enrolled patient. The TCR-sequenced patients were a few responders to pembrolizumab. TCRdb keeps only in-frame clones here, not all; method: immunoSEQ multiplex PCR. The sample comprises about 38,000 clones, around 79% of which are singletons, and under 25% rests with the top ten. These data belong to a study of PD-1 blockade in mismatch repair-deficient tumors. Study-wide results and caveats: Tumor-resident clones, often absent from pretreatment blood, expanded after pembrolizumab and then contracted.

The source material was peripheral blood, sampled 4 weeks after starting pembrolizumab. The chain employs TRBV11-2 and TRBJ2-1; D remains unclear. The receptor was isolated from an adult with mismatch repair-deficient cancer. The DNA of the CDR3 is TGTGCCAGCAGTCAAGACACTTACTACAATGAGCAGTTCTTC. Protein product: CASSQDTYYNEQFF.